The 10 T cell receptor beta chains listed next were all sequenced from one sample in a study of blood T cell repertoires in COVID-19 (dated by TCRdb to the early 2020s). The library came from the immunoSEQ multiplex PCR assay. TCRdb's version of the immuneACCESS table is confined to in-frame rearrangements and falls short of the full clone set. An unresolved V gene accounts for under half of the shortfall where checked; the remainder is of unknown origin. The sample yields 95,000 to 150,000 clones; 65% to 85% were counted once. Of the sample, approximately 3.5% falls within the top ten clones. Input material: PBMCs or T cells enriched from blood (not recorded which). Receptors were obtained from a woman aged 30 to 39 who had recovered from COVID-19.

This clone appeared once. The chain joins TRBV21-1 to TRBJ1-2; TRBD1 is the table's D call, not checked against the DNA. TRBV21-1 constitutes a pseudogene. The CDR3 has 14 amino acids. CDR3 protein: CASTIKLPRTFYTF. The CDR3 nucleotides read TGTGCCAGCACAATCAAATTACCTCGGACATTCTACACCTTC.

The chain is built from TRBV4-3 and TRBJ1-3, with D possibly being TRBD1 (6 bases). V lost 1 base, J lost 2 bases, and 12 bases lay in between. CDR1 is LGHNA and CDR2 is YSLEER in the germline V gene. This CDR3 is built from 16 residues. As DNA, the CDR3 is TGCGCCAGCAGCCAAGTAACAGGGTGGGCTGGAAACACCATATATTTT. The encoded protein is CASSQVTGWAGNTIYF.

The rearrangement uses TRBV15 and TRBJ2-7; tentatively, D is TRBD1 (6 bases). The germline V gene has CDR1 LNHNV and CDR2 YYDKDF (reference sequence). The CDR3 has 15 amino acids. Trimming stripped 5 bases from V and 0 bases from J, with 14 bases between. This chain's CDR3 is CATSLGGVGSYEQYF. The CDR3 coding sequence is TGTGCCACCAGCCTTGGGGGCGTGGGCTCCTACGAGCAGTACTTC.

CDR3 nucleotide sequence: TGTGCCAGCAGCCCCGCCGACAGCCGCTCCTATAATTCACCCCTCCACTTT. Amino acid sequence: CASSPADSRSYNSPLHF. The rearrangement links TRBV27 to TRBJ1-6; D is possibly TRBD1 (5 bases). Germline V gene sequence: CDR1 MNHEY, CDR2 SMNVEV (reference sequence). Trimming cost V 6 bases and J 0 bases, with 15 bases left between them. This CDR3 contains 17 residues.

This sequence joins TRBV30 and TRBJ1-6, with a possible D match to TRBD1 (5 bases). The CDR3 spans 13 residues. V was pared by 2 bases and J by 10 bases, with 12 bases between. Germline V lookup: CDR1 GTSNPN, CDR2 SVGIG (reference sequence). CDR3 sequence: CAWSSDPGSPLHF. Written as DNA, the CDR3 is TGTGCCTGGAGTAGCGACCCAGGGTCACCCCTCCACTTT. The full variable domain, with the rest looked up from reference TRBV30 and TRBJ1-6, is SQTIHQWPATLVQPVGSPLSLECTVEGTSNPNLYWYRQAAGRGLQLLFYSVGIGQISSEVPQNLSASRPQDRQFILSSKKLLLSDSGFYLCAWSSDPGSPLHFGNGTRLTVT.

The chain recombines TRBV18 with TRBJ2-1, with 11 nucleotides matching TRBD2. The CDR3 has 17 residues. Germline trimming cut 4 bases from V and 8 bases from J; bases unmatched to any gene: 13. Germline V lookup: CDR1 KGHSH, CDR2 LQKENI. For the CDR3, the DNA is TGTGCCAGCTCACGAGAACGACTAGCGGGAAGGTGGTATGAGCAGTTCTTC. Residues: CASSRERLAGRWYEQFF. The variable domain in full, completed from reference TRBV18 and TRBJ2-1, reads NAGVMQNPRHLVRRRGQEARLRCSPMKGHSHVYWYRQLPEEGLKFMVYLQKENIIDESGMPKERFSAEFPKEGPSILRIQQVVRGDSAAYFCASSRERLAGRWYEQFFGPGTRLTVL.

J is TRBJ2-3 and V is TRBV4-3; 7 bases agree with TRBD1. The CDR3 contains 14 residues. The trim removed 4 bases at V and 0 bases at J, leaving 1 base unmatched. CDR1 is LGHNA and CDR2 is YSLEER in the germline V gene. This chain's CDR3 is CASSRDSSTDTQYF. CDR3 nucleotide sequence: TGCGCCAGCAGCCGGGACAGTAGCACAGATACGCAGTATTTT.

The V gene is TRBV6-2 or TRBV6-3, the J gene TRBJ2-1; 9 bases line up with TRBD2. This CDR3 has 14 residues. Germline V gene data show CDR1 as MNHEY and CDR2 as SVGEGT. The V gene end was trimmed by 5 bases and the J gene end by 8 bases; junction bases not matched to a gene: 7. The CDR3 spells CASSVAGASHEQFF. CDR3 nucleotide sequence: TGTGCCAGCAGTGTAGCGGGAGCTTCGCATGAGCAGTTCTTC.

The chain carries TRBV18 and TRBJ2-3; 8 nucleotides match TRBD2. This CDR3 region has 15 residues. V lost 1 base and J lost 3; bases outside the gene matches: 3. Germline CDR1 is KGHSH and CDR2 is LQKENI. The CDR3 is CASSPRSGGTDTQYF. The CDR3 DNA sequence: TGTGCCAGCTCACCACGGAGCGGGGGAACAGATACGCAGTATTTT.

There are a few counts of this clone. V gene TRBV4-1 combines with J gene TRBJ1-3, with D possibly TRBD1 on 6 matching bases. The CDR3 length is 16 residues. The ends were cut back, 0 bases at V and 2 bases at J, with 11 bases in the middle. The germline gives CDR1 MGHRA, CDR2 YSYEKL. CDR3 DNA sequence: TGCGCCAGCAGCCAAGATCTGACAGGTCCTGGAAACACCATATATTTT. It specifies CASSQDLTGPGNTIYF.